This is a list of T cell receptor beta chains from one sample in a study of T cell responses to AZD1222 COVID-19 vaccine. Here immunoSEQ multiplex PCR was the method, and the copy in TCRdb shows in-frame clones only, minus some. Of approximately 94,000 clones listed, just under 90% are singletons. Here the sequenced sample was peripheral blood, taken on day 0 of AZD1222 vaccination. All receptors come from an adult in good health. The CDR3 runs from the conserved cysteine through the conserved F or W. A D gene is named only where the DNA matches it firmly. Clone sizes are given selectively: once, few, many, or a class where the clone is expanded.

clone_size | j_call | d_call | v_call | cdr3_aa | cdr3_nt
. | TRBJ2-1 | TRBD2 | TRBV5-1 | CASSLAMAGRGLSSYNEQFF | TGCGCCAGCAGCTTGGCTATGGCGGGGAGGGGATTAAGCTCCTACAATGAGCAGTTCTTC
. | TRBJ1-2 | . | TRBV7-2 | CASSLGPENYGYTF | TGTGCCAGCAGCTTAGGTCCAGAGAACTATGGCTACACCTTC
. | TRBJ1-2 | TRBD1 | TRBV30 | CACGGTGILFSGYTF | TGTGCCTGTGGAGGGACAGGGATTTTGTTCTCTGGCTACACCTTC
. | TRBJ2-7 | . | TRBV30 | CAWSIGSEQYF | TGTGCCTGGAGTATAGGGTCCGAGCAGTACTTC
. | TRBJ2-3 | TRBD1 | TRBV28 | CASSSSGTGLPDTQYF | TGTGCCAGCAGTTCCTCCGGGACAGGGTTGCCAGATACGCAGTATTTT
. | TRBJ2-2 | . | TRBV2 | CASSRGLGTGELFF | TGTGCCAGCAGTCGGGGACTCGGCACCGGGGAGCTGTTTTTT
. | TRBJ1-2 | . | TRBV29-1 | CSVVAGLYGYTF | TGCAGCGTTGTTGCAGGGCTCTATGGCTACACCTTC
once | TRBJ2-5 | . | TRBV5-1 | CASSLGEQRETQYF | TGCGCCAGCAGCTTGGGGGAACAACGGGAGACCCAGTACTTC
few | TRBJ1-2 | . | TRBV19 | CASGWGSYGYTF | TGTGCCAGCGGTTGGGGATCCTATGGCTACACCTTC
. | TRBJ1-1 | . | TRBV29-1 | CSVEAGRSAFF | TGCAGCGTTGAGGCAGGAAGGTCGGCTTTCTTT
. | TRBJ1-6 | . | TRBV6-6 | CASSSNSNSPLHF | TGTGCCAGCAGTTCTAACTCCAATTCACCCCTCCACTTT
. | TRBJ1-5 | . | TRBV20-1 | CSASKGHYQPQHF | TGCAGTGCTAGTAAGGGGCACTATCAGCCCCAGCATTTT
. | TRBJ1-1 | . | TRBV11-1 | CASNLEGYTEAFF | TGTGCCAGCAATCTGGAGGGTTACACTGAAGCTTTCTTT
. | TRBJ1-1 | . | TRBV4-3 | CASSLRGPKNTEAFF | TGCGCCAGCAGCCTGAGGGGTCCGAAAAACACTGAAGCTTTCTTT
few | TRBJ1-1 | TRBD1 | TRBV9 | CASSMTGGTEAFF | TGTGCCAGCAGCATGACAGGGGGCACTGAAGCTTTCTTT
. | TRBJ2-7 | TRBD1 | TRBV3-1/TRBV3-2 | CASSQGSPTGVREQYF | TGTGCCAGCAGCCAAGGGTCTCCGACAGGGGTTAGGGAGCAGTACTTC
. | TRBJ1-2 | . | TRBV4-1 | CASSHPVSGGYGYTF | TGCGCCAGCAGCCATCCGGTTTCGGGGGGCTATGGCTACACCTTC
few | TRBJ1-1 | . | TRBV6-5 | CASRGDKKNTEAFF | TGTGCCAGCAGGGGGGACAAAAAGAACACTGAAGCTTTCTTT
. | TRBJ2-7 | . | TRBV24-1 | CATSDPLENEQYF | TGTGCCACCAGTGACCCCCTGGAAAACGAGCAGTACTTC
. | TRBJ2-2 | TRBD2 | TRBV7-2 | CASSSLAGAPTGELFF | TGTGCCAGCAGCTCGTTAGCGGGAGCCCCCACCGGGGAGCTGTTTTTT
. | TRBJ1-1 | . | TRBV18 | CASSPQGNTEAFF | TGTGCCAGCTCACCACAGGGGAACACTGAAGCTTTCTTT
medium-sized | TRBJ1-2 | . | TRBV10-1 | CASSDYRDYGYTF | TGCGCCAGCAGTGATTACCGGGACTATGGCTACACCTTC
. | TRBJ1-2 | . | TRBV7-9 | CASTPDSNYGYTF | TGTGCCAGCACCCCGGACAGCAACTATGGCTACACCTTC